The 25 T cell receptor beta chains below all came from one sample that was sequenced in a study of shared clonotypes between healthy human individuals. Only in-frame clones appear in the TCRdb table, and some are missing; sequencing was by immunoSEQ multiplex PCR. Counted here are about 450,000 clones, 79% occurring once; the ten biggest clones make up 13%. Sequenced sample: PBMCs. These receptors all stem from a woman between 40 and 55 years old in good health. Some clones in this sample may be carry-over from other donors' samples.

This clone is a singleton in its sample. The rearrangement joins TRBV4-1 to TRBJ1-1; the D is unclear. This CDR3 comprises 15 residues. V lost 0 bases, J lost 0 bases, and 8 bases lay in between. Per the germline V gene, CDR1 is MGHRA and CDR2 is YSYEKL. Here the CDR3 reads CASSQETSLNTEAFF. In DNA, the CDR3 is TGCGCCAGCAGCCAAGAGACTTCCCTGAACACTGAAGCTTTCTTT.

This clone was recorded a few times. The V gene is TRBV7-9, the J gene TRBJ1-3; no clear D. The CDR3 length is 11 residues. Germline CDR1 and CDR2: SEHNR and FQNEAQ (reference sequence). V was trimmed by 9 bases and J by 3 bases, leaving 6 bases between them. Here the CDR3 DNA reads TGTGCCAGTACTATTGGAAACACCATATATTTT. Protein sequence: CASTIGNTIYF.

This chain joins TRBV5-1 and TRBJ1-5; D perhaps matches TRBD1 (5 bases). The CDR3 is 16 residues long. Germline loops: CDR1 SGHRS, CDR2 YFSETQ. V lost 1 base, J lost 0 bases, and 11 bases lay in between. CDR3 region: CASSLTYRYSNQPQHF. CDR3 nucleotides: TGCGCCAGCAGCTTGACCTACAGGTATAGCAATCAGCCCCAGCATTTT.

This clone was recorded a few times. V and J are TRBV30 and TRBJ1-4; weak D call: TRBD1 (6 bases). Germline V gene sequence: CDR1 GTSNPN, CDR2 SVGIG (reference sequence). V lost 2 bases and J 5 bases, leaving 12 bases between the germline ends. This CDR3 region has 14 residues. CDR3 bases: TGTGCCTGGAGTTTGGGGGGCCTAAATGAAAAACTGTTTTTT. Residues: CAWSLGGLNEKLFF.

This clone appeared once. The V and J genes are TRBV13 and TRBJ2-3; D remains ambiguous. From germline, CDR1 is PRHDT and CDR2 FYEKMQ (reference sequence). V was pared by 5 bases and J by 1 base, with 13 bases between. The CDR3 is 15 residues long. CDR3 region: CASSPRSIRTDTQYF. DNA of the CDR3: TGTGCCAGCAGCCCTCGGTCCATTCGCACAGATACGCAGTATTTT.

The CDR3 DNA follows: TGCGCCAGCAGTACGCAAGGGGGAGAGGCAGATACGCAGTATTTT. As protein: CASSTQGGEADTQYF. The rearrangement joins TRBV5-1 to TRBJ2-3; a weak D match, TRBD1 (6 bases). Germline V gives CDR1 SGHRS, CDR2 YFSETQ. The CDR3 runs 15 residues. Trimming took 5 bases from V and 4 from J, leaving 17 bases between them.

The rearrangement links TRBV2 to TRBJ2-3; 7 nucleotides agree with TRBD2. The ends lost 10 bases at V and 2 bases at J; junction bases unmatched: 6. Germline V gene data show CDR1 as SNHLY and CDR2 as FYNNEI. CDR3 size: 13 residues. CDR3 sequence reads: CATSGIFTDTQYF. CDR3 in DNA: TGTGCCACCAGCGGGATATTCACAGATACGCAGTATTTT.

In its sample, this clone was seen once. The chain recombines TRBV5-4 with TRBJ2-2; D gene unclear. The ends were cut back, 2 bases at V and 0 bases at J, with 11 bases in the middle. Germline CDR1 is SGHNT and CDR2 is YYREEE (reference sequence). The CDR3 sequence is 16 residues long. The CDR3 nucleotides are TGTGCCAGCAGCTTAACGCGGATAGCGAACACCGGGGAGCTGTTTTTT. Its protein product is CASSLTRIANTGELFF.

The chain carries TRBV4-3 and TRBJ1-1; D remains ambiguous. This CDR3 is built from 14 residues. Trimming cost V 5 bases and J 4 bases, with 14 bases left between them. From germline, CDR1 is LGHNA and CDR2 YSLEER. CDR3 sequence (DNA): TGCGCCAGCAGCAACCGACGGTCCCCCACTGAAGCTTTCTTT. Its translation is CASSNRRSPTEAFF.

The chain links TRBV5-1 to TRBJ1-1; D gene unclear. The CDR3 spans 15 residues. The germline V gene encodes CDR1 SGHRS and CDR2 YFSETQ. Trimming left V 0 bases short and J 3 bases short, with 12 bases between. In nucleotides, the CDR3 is TGCGCCAGCAGCTTGGTGAGGATAGACGACACTGAAGCTTTCTTT. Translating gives CASSLVRIDDTEAFF.

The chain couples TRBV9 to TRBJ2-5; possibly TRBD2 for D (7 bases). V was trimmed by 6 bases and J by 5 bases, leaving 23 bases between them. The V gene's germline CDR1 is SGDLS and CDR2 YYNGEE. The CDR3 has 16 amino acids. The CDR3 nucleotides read TGTGCCAGCACCCTGACGGAGGGGGGGAGCTGGGAGACCCAGTACTTC. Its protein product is CASTLTEGGSWETQYF.

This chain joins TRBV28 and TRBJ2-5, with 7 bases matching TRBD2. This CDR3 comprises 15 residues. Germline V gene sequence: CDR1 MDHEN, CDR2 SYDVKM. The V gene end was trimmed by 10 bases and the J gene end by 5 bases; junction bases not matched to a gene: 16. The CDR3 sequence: CATSPQASGGETQYF. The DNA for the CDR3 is TGTGCCACAAGCCCCCAGGCGTCGGGAGGTGAGACCCAGTACTTC.

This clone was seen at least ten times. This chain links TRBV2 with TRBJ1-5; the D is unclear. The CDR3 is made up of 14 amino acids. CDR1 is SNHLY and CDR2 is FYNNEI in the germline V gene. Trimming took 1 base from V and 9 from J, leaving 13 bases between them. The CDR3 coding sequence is TGTGCCAGCAGTGAAGGGCAGAGAGGAAGGCCCCAGCATTTT. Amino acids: CASSEGQRGRPQHF.

CDR3 bases: TGTGCCAGCAGCGCATATGGACAGGGTTTGGAGACCCAGTACTTC. It codes for CASSAYGQGLETQYF. The chain has TRBV7-3 and TRBJ2-5; 8 bases align to TRBD1. V lost 5 bases to trimming and J lost 5 bases; unmatched junction nucleotides: 10. The CDR3 consists of 15 residues. Germline CDR1 is SGHTA and CDR2 is FQGTGA.

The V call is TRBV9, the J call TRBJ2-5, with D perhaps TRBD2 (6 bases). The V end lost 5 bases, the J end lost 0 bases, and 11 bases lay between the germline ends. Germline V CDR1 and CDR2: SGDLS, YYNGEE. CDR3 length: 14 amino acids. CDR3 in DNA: TGTGCCAGCAGTTGGAGGGAAAACCAAGAGACCCAGTACTTC. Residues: CASSWRENQETQYF.

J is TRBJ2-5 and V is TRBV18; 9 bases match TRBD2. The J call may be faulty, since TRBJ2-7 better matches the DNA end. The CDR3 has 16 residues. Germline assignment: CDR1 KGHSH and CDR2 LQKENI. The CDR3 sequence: CASSPDRGGGGHEQYF. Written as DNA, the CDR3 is TGTGCCAGCTCACCCGATCGTGGCGGGGGGGGGCACGAGCAGTACTTC.

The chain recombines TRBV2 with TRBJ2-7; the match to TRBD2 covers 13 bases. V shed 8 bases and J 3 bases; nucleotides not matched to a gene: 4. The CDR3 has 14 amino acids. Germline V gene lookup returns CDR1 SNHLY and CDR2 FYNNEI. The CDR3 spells CASQTSGRVYEQYF. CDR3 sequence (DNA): TGTGCCAGCCAAACTAGCGGGAGGGTCTACGAGCAGTACTTC.

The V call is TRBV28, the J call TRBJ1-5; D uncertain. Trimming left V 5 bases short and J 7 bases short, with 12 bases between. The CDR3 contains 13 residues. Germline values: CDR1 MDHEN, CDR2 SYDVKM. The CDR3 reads CASSPEWGQPQHF. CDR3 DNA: TGTGCCAGCAGTCCCGAATGGGGACAGCCCCAGCATTTT.

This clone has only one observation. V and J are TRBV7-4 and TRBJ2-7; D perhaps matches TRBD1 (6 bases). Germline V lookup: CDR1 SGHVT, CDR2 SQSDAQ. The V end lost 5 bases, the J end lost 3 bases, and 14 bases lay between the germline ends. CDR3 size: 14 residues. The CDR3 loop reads CASSHRQVNYEQYF. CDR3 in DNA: TGTGCCAGCAGCCATCGACAGGTGAACTACGAGCAGTACTTC.

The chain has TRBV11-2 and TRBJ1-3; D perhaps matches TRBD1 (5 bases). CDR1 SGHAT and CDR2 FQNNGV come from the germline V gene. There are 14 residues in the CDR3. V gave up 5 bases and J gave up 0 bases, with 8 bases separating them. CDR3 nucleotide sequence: TGTGCCAGCAGCACGGGACTCTCTGGAAACACCATATATTTT. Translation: CASSTGLSGNTIYF.

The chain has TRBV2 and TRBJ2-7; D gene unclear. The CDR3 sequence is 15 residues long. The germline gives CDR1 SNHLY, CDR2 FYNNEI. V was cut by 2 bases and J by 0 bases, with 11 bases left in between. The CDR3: CASSETINSSYEQYF. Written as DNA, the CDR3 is TGTGCCAGCAGTGAAACAATAAACAGCTCCTACGAGCAGTACTTC.

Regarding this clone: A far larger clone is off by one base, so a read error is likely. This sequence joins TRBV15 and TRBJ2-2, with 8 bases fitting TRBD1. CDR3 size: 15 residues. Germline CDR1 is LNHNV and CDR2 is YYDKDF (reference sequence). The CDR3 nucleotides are TGTGCCACGGAGACAGGGGCCTCGAACACCGGGGGGCTGTTTTTT. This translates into CATETGASNTGGLFF.

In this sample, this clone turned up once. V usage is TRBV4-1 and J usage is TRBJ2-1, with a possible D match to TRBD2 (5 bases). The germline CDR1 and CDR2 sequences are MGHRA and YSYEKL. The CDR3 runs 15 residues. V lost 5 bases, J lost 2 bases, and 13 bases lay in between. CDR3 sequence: CASSINELAYNEQFF. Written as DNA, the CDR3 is TGCGCCAGCAGCATTAACGAACTAGCCTACAATGAGCAGTTCTTC.

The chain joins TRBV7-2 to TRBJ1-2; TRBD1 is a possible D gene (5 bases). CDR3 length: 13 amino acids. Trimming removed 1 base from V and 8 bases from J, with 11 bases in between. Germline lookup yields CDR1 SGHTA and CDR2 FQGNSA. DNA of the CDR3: TGTGCCAGCAGCTTAGTGGGGGAATGGGGCTACACCTTC. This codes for CASSLVGEWGYTF.

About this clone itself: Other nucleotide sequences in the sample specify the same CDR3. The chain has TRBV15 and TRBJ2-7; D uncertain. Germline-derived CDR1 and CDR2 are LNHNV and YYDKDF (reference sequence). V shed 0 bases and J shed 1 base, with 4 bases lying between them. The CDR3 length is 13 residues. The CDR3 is CATSRDRSYEQYF. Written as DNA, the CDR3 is TGTGCCACCAGCAGAGACAGGTCCTACGAGCAGTACTTC.